What follows describes a single TCR beta chain. Its target is not known. This entry comes from a study of CD8 T cells in ankylosing spondylitis. Whole-study results and caveats: Disease-linked clones displayed a CD8+ phenotype and appeared relatively rarely in peripheral blood. Both synovial fluid and blood in reactive arthritis had previously been reported to carry some motif variants. Significant enrichment of disease-linked clones was reported in matched ankylosing spondylitis synovial fluid. A motif of several highly homologous TCR beta variants was seen as apparently characteristic of ankylosing spondylitis blood.

The germline V gene has CDR1 SGDLS and CDR2 YYNGEE. J was trimmed by 4 bases and V by 0 bases; bases with no gene match: 3. This CDR3 has 14 amino acids. Preparation of TCR beta libraries was done by quantitative 5'-RACE with molecular barcodes. TCRdb itself ran the 5' RACE reads through MiXCR, one entry per CDR3 protein. The table shows 700,000 or so distinct CDR3 sequences, with under 20% occurring only once. The clonotype was recovered from a male donor with ankylosing spondylitis. The source material was blood, either unsorted or a sorted T cell fraction (not recorded which). V gene TRBV9 combines with J gene TRBJ1-2; the match to TRBD1 covers 7 bases. CDR3 amino acids: CASSVGGQFYGYTF. For the CDR3, the DNA is TGTGCCAGCAGCGTAGGGGGACAGTTCTATGGCTACACCTTC.